This T cell receptor beta chain was documented in a study of vaccination and CD4 T cells after COVID-19. As for the study in general: Median time from COVID diagnosis to post-COVID sampling was over 85 days (35 to 161).

The V gene's germline CDR1 is DFQATT and CDR2 SNEGSKA (reference sequence). The CDR3 totals 16 residues. V shed 6 bases and J 0 bases; nucleotides not matched to a gene: 10. The treatment: roughly 10-day PBMC culture with coronavirus spike peptide pools or control peptides (ViraFEST assay). The assay that was used to sequence DNA from cultured CD4+ T cells was the Oncomine TCR Beta short-read assay. TCRdb reprocessed the PCR reads via MiXCR and lists one record per CDR3 protein. This sample yields about 21,000 distinct CDR3 sequences, of which approximately 40% are seen a single time; less than 5.5% belongs to the top ten. As regards this clonotype: Its antigen is not known.

Sequenced material: CD4+ T cells from blood, cultured in vitro, taken before SARS-CoV-2 vaccination. This chain connects TRBV20-1 to TRBJ1-3; 8 bases are a match to TRBD1. This TCR was sampled from a human donor who had recovered from COVID-19. The CDR3 reads CSATPIDRGSGNTIYF. In nucleotides, the CDR3 is TGCAGTGCAACGCCTATTGACAGGGGCTCTGGAAACACCATATATTTT.